Listed below are T cell receptor beta chains from one sample, sequenced in a study of cytomegalovirus exposure and HLA in healthy donors. Generated by immunoSEQ multiplex PCR, the TCRdb table keeps only in-frame clones and is missing some. Among approximately 97,000 clones listed, over 60% were seen once. Sequencing was done on a sample of PBMCs. The origin of the receptors is a male donor in good health and CMV-seropositive. The CDR3 runs from the conserved cysteine through the conserved F or W. A D gene is named only where the DNA matches it firmly. Expanded clones get a size class; other rows say once, few or many, or leave the size out.

v_gene	abundance	d_gene	j_gene	CDR3aa	CDR3nt
TRBV19	-	TRBD1	TRBJ1-1	CASSTRTGTLNTEAFF	TGTGCCAGTAGTACGAGGACAGGGACCTTGAACACTGAAGCTTTCTTT
TRBV5-6	once	TRBD1	TRBJ1-4	CASSGDRAPIEKLFF	TGTGCCAGCAGCGGTGACAGGGCCCCTATAGAAAAACTGTTTTTT
TRBV6-4	-	TRBD2	TRBJ2-2	CASSATSGYTGELFF	TGTGCCAGCAGTGCCACTAGCGGCTACACCGGGGAGCTGTTTTTT
TRBV5-1	-	TRBD2	TRBJ2-7	CASSLGGRGGTYEQYF	TGCGCCAGCAGCTTGGGGGGACGCGGGGGAACCTACGAGCAGTACTTC
TRBV7-2	-	-	TRBJ1-1	CASSLDRESEAFF	TGTGCCAGCAGCTTAGACAGGGAATCTGAAGCTTTCTTT
TRBV5-1	-	-	TRBJ2-3	CASSLASGDTQYF	TGCGCCAGCAGCTTGGCCTCGGGAGATACGCAGTATTTT
TRBV2	-	-	TRBJ2-4	CASVGLALDIQYF	TGTGCCAGCGTGGGACTCGCTTTAGACATTCAGTACTTC
TRBV5-1	-	-	TRBJ2-1	CASSPDEGVAYNEQFF	TGCGCCAGCAGCCCGGACGAGGGAGTCGCCTACAATGAGCAGTTCTTC
TRBV5-1	once	-	TRBJ1-6	CASSLAGESPLHF	TGCGCCAGCAGCTTGGCAGGGGAGTCACCCCTCCACTTT
TRBV14	-	TRBD2	TRBJ2-2	CASSPLGGGTGELFF	TGTGCCAGCAGCCCATTGGGCGGGGGGACCGGGGAGCTGTTTTTT
TRBV7-2	few	TRBD1	TRBJ1-4	CASSLEGGQYNEKLFF	TGTGCCAGCAGCCTTGAAGGGGGACAGTATAATGAAAAACTGTTTTTT
TRBV6-5	few	TRBD1	TRBJ1-2	CASSLRQGEQSTF	TGTGCCAGCAGTTTACGACAGGGGGAGCAGTCCACCTTC
TRBV4-1	-	TRBD1	TRBJ1-1	CASSQKQGTEAFF	TGCGCCAGCAGCCAGAAACAGGGGACTGAAGCTTTCTTT
TRBV18	-	-	TRBJ1-5	CASSPKEGQPQHF	TGTGCCAGCTCACCAAAGGAGGGTCAGCCCCAGCATTTT
TRBV6-5	-	-	TRBJ1-6	CASSYPRSPLHF	TGTGCCAGCAGTTACCCTCGTAGTCCCCTCCACTTT
TRBV19	few	TRBD1	TRBJ1-2	CASSIARQGARGYTF	TGTGCCAGTAGTATAGCGAGACAGGGGGCGCGAGGCTACACCTTC
TRBV4-1	once	TRBD1	TRBJ1-5	CASSQGTGRGQPQHF	TGCGCCAGCAGCCAGGGGACAGGGAGAGGTCAGCCCCAGCATTTT
TRBV4-1	-	TRBD2	TRBJ2-3	CASSHSGLAGIDTQYF	TGCGCCAGCAGCCACTCGGGACTAGCGGGGATAGATACGCAGTATTTT
TRBV27	-	TRBD1	TRBJ2-7	CASSLSGQGYYEQYF	TGTGCCAGCAGTTTATCGGGACAGGGATACTACGAGCAGTACTTC
TRBV21-1	-	-	TRBJ1-1	CASSPSRKPLKNTEAFF	TGTGCCAGCAGCCCATCGCGTAAGCCTCTAAAGAACACTGAAGCTTTCTTT
TRBV28	-	TRBD1	TRBJ1-2	CASRRDRAGYGYTF	TGTGCCAGCAGACGGGACAGGGCAGGGTATGGCTACACCTTC
TRBV6-5	-	-	TRBJ1-2	CASSEPGLPYGYTF	TGTGCCAGCAGTGAACCCGGACTACCATATGGCTACACCTTC
TRBV5-1	-	TRBD2	TRBJ2-2	CASSYTSGENTGELFF	TGCGCCAGCAGCTATACTAGCGGGGAGAACACCGGGGAGCTGTTTTTT
TRBV7-2	few	-	TRBJ1-4	CASSSPAATNEKLFF	TGTGCCAGCAGCTCCCCAGCGGCAACTAATGAAAAACTGTTTTTT
TRBV2	-	TRBD1	TRBJ2-2	CASRQTGGTGELFF	TGTGCCAGCAGGCAGACAGGGGGCACCGGGGAGCTGTTTTTT
TRBV7-6	-	TRBD2	TRBJ2-5	CASSPRLAGGQETQYF	TGTGCCAGCAGCCCTCGACTAGCGGGGGGCCAAGAGACCCAGTACTTC
TRBV5-8	-	TRBD1	TRBJ1-4	CASSPGQATNEKLFF	TGTGCCAGCAGCCCCGGACAGGCAACTAATGAAAAACTGTTTTTT
TRBV28	-	TRBD1	TRBJ1-1	CASGGQGPEAFF	TGTGCCAGCGGCGGACAGGGGCCTGAAGCTTTCTTT
TRBV30	-	-	TRBJ2-1	CAWGGASYNEQFF	TGTGCCTGGGGGGGGGCGTCCTACAATGAGCAGTTCTTC
TRBV4-1	-	-	TRBJ2-2	CASSQVGGFGELFF	TGCGCCAGCAGCCAAGTTGGGGGGTTCGGGGAGCTGTTTTTT
TRBV6-5	once	TRBD1	TRBJ1-2	CASSFGTGNYGYTF	TGTGCCAGCAGTTTCGGGACAGGGAACTATGGCTACACCTTC
TRBV5-1	-	TRBD2	TRBJ2-3	CASSLVGLADTDTQYF	TGCGCCAGCAGCTTGGTGGGACTAGCGGACACAGATACGCAGTATTTT
TRBV5-4	many	-	TRBJ1-2	CASSSDWGSTNYGYTF	TGTGCCAGCAGCTCCGACTGGGGCAGTACCAACTATGGCTACACCTTC
TRBV9	few	-	TRBJ1-4	CASSVDQVPEKLFF	TGTGCCAGCAGCGTAGACCAGGTGCCCGAAAAACTGTTTTTT
TRBV7-3	-	-	TRBJ1-6	CASSLMAGVNSPLHF	TGTGCCAGCAGCTTAATGGCAGGGGTTAATTCACCCCTCCACTTT
TRBV2	-	TRBD1	TRBJ1-2	CASSVKQGTRYGYTF	TGTGCCAGCAGTGTTAAACAGGGGACTAGGTATGGCTACACCTTC
TRBV5-6	-	-	TRBJ2-7	CASRIQGSPYEQYF	TGTGCCAGCAGAATTCAAGGGAGTCCCTACGAGCAGTACTTC
TRBV5-1	few	-	TRBJ1-1	CASSSLQGRNTEAFF	TGCGCCAGCAGCTCTCTACAGGGAAGGAACACTGAAGCTTTCTTT
TRBV18	-	-	TRBJ2-3	CASSPPVTDTQYF	TGTGCCAGCTCACCACCCGTCACAGATACGCAGTATTTT
TRBV30	-	-	TRBJ2-4	CAWSVRGARGDIQYF	TGTGCCTGGAGTGTACGGGGGGCCCGGGGGGACATTCAGTACTTC
TRBV19	-	-	TRBJ1-2	CASSTTRDIRTGYTF	TGTGCCAGTAGTACCACCCGGGACATACGTACTGGCTACACCTTC
TRBV7-2	once	-	TRBJ2-7	CASSLRVPYEQYF	TGTGCCAGCAGCTTGAGGGTCCCCTACGAGCAGTACTTC
TRBV2	-	TRBD1	TRBJ2-1	CASSGGGQGSNEQFF	TGTGCCAGCAGTGGAGGGGGACAGGGGTCCAATGAGCAGTTCTTC
TRBV11-3	-	-	TRBJ1-1	CASSLDLPGSTEAFF	TGTGCCAGCAGCTTAGACCTACCAGGATCCACTGAAGCTTTCTTT